This T cell receptor (beta chain) was documented in a study of shared clonotypes between healthy human individuals. Study-level information: Each donor contributed plates that comprised three CD4 naive, three CD4 memory, two CD8 naive and one CD8 memory. Study-level findings and limits: Richness estimates generally favored naive over memory subsets.

The germline gives CDR1 MDHEN, CDR2 SYDVKM. V lost 5 bases to trimming and J lost 9 bases; unmatched junction nucleotides: 4. There are 14 residues in the CDR3. The data were produced by immunoSEQ multiplex PCR, yet TCRdb's version contains in-frame clones alone and is incomplete. The sample lists around 690,000 clones, about 92% seen once, with 30% to 40% in the top ten. For this clone: Its specificity is unknown.

The sample taken for sequencing was memory CD8+ T cells from PBMCs. Subset specified: CD45RO+ cells pooled with CCR7-negative TemRA cells. The chain employs TRBV28 and TRBJ1-6; 10 positions agree with TRBD1. The TCR sequence derives from a man aged 18 to 30 in good health. Some clones in this sample may be carry-over from other donors' samples. The CDR3 sequence: CASSDRDRGSPLHF. CDR3 coding DNA: TGTGCCAGCAGTGACCGGGACAGGGGTTCACCCCTCCACTTT.